These 25 T cell receptor beta chains were sequenced from one sample in a study of T cells after yellow fever vaccination. TCRdb passed the 5' RACE reads through MiXCR, listing each CDR3 protein once. This repertoire shows 450,000 to 600,000 distinct CDR3 sequences, roughly a sixth found once; its top ten account for 15% to 20%. Material: PBMCs, obtained 5 to 6 days after the first yellow fever vaccination. The source of these receptors is a man between 18 and 29 years old who received the YFV17D yellow fever vaccine.

Only a few counts were recorded for this clonotype. The chain is built from TRBV4-1 and TRBJ2-1; 11 nucleotides align to TRBD2. There are 16 residues in the CDR3. The trim removed 4 bases at V and 4 bases at J, leaving 6 bases unmatched. Germline assignment: CDR1 MGHRA and CDR2 YSYEKL. CDR3 DNA: TGCGCCAGCAGCCGATTGGGACTAGCGGTTTACAATGAGCAGTTCTTC. This encodes CASSRLGLAVYNEQFF.

This clonotype was seen more than once but under ten times. V usage is TRBV3-1 and J usage is TRBJ2-1; 11 nucleotides line up with TRBD2. Germline values: CDR1 LGHDT, CDR2 YNNKEL (reference sequence). Trimming at V came to 5 bases and at J to 3 bases, leaving 6 bases not matched to a gene. The CDR3 length is 16 residues. In DNA form, the CDR3 reads TGTGCCAGCAGCGAAACTAGCGGGGGATTCTACAATGAGCAGTTCTTC. Translated: CASSETSGGFYNEQFF.

Ten or more counts support this clonotype. CDR3 protein: CASSPRGADTQYF. CDR3 DNA: TGTGCCAGCAGCCCTCGGGGGGCAGATACGCAGTATTTT. The J gene is TRBJ2-3, the V gene TRBV5-6; 7 nucleotides align to TRBD2. CDR1 is SGHDT, CDR2 YYEEEE, per germline. Unmatched junction bases numbered 3, after V lost 4 bases and J lost 4 bases. This CDR3 is built from 13 residues.

This chain uses TRBV7-2 with TRBJ2-3; no firm D call. CDR1 and CDR2 from the germline V gene are SGHTA and FQGNSA. The ends were cut back, 2 bases at V and 7 bases at J, with 10 bases in the middle. This CDR3 region has 13 residues. The CDR3 bases are TGTGCCAGCAGCTTACCCGGTCGGAATACGCAGTATTTT. Residues: CASSLPGRNTQYF.

This rearrangement joins TRBV11-2 to TRBJ2-1; D is undetermined. The V gene's germline CDR1 is SGHAT and CDR2 FQNNGV. The CDR3 covers 14 residues. Trimming removed 6 bases from V and 7 bases from J, with 16 bases in between. In DNA form, the CDR3 reads TGTGCCAGCAGATGGACCGGGCAGAGGAATGAGCAGTTCTTC. The encoded protein is CASRWTGQRNEQFF. The full variable domain, its missing parts supplied by reference TRBV11-2 and TRBJ2-1, is EAGVAQSPRYKIIEKRQSVAFWCNPISGHATLYWYQQILGQGPKLLIQFQNNGVVDDSQLPKDRFSAERLKGVDSTLKIQPAKLEDSAVYLCASRWTGQRNEQFFGPGTRLTVL.

The chain has TRBV3-1 and TRBJ1-1; 9 bases are a match to TRBD1. Germline V lookup: CDR1 LGHDT, CDR2 YNNKEL (reference sequence). Trimming at V came to 3 bases and at J to 5 bases, leaving 7 bases not matched to a gene. This CDR3 has 15 residues. CDR3 residues: CASSHGDRAVTEAFF. CDR3 in DNA: TGTGCCAGCAGCCATGGGGACAGGGCGGTTACTGAAGCTTTCTTT. Full variable domain (missing parts from reference TRBV3-1 and TRBJ1-1): DTAVSQTPKYLVTQMGNDKSIKCEQNLGHDTMYWYKQDSKKFLKIMFSYNNKELIINETVPNRFSPKSPDKAHLNLHINSLELGDSAVYFCASSHGDRAVTEAFFGQGTRLTVV.

The genes are TRBV6-1 and TRBJ1-5; unclear D gene. Germline values: CDR1 MNHNS, CDR2 SASEGT. Deletions cut 7 bases from V and 9 bases from J, with 16 bases between. This CDR3 has 13 amino acids. The DNA for the CDR3 is TGTGCCAGCAAAATGGCAGAGAGTGGGCCCCAGCATTTT. Protein sequence: CASKMAESGPQHF.

This clonotype was picked up many times. V and J are TRBV10-3 and TRBJ2-7, with D hard to call. Trimming shortened V by 1 base and J by 5 bases, and 6 bases separated the two germline ends. The CDR3 covers 12 residues. CDR1 and CDR2 (germline): ENHRY, SYGVKD. CDR3 in amino acids: CAISEWADEQYF. In DNA, the CDR3 is TGTGCCATCAGTGAGTGGGCGGACGAGCAGTACTTC.

This clonotype was counted a few times. The CDR3 sequence: CASSSELYSYNEQFF. The DNA of the CDR3 is TGCGCCAGCAGCTCCGAGCTGTACTCCTACAATGAGCAGTTCTTC. This sequence joins TRBV5-1 and TRBJ2-1; D is unclear. Trimming took off 3 bases at V and 0 bases at J, with 10 bases between the two ends. The germline V gene has CDR1 SGHRS and CDR2 YFSETQ. The CDR3 extends over 15 amino acids.

This clonotype was picked up one time. The gene calls are TRBV5-8 and TRBJ1-6; 8 bases are shared with TRBD1. V gave up 4 bases and J gave up 10 bases; unmatched junction bases: 10. The germline V gene encodes CDR1 SGHTS and CDR2 YDEGEE. The CDR3 is 15 amino acids. CDR3 DNA sequence: TGTGCCAGCAGCCCCATGAGGACAGGGCGCTCACCCCTCCACTTT. It codes for CASSPMRTGRSPLHF.

At least ten counts were recorded for this clonotype. This chain uses TRBV4-3 with TRBJ2-3, with D possibly being TRBD1 (6 bases). V lost 8 bases, J lost 5 bases, and 17 bases lay in between. The CDR3 totals 14 residues. The germline V gene encodes CDR1 LGHNA and CDR2 YSLEER. CDR3 DNA: TGCGCCAGCGCCTCGAGGGGGATGAGAGATACGCAGTATTTT. This gives the protein CASASRGMRDTQYF.

This chain uses TRBV5-1 with TRBJ2-6, with 9 positions matching TRBD1. The CDR3 totals 16 residues. Germline CDR1 reads SGHRS; CDR2 reads YFSETQ. V was clipped by 7 bases and J by 1 base; unmatched bases: 6. The CDR3, as DNA: TGCGCCAGCCTGGGACAGGGATTGTCTGGGGCCAACGTCCTGACTTTC. Amino acids: CASLGQGLSGANVLTF.

The gene calls are TRBV7-9 and TRBJ1-3; D not certain. V was pared by 5 bases and J by 3 bases, with 17 bases between. Germline V gene sequence: CDR1 SEHNR, CDR2 FQNEAQ (reference sequence). This CDR3 spans 16 amino acids. The CDR3 is CASSPTGTADGNTIYF. The CDR3 nucleotides read TGTGCCAGCAGCCCTACCGGAACAGCGGATGGAAACACCATATATTTT.

This clonotype was seen only a few times. V is TRBV20-1 and J is TRBJ1-2, with 9 bases identical to TRBD1. The V gene end was trimmed by 5 bases and the J gene end by 8 bases; junction bases not matched to a gene: 6. Germline V gene sequence: CDR1 DFQATT, CDR2 SNEGSKA (reference sequence). The length of the CDR3 is 12 residues. The CDR3 reads CSAEQGARGYTF. Here the CDR3 DNA reads TGCAGTGCTGAACAGGGGGCGCGAGGCTACACCTTC.

The CDR3 is CASSLVVQGETQYF. CDR3 sequence (DNA): TGCGCCAGCAGCTTGGTGGTCCAGGGGGAGACCCAGTACTTC. The V call is TRBV5-1, the J call TRBJ2-5, with a possible D match to TRBD1 (6 bases). Germline-derived CDR1 and CDR2 are SGHRS and YFSETQ. There are 14 residues in the CDR3. V was pared by 0 bases and J by 5 bases, with 11 bases between.

This clonotype was detected a few times. This rearrangement joins TRBV9 to TRBJ1-4, with TRBD1 as a possible D gene (6 bases). The V gene lost 2 bases and the J gene lost 3 bases, with 14 bases spanning the gap. The germline V gene has CDR1 SGDLS and CDR2 YYNGEE. This CDR3 region has 16 residues. CDR3 sequence: CASSVSGALSNEKLFF. CDR3 nucleotide sequence: TGTGCCAGCAGCGTTTCAGGGGCGCTTTCTAATGAAAAACTGTTTTTT. Together with reference TRBV9 and TRBJ1-4, the CDR3 gives the full variable domain: DSGVTQTPKHLITATGQRVTLRCSPRSGDLSVYWYQQSLDQGLQFLIQYYNGEERAKGNILERFSAQQFPDLHSELNLSSLELGDSALYFCASSVSGALSNEKLFFGSGTQLSVL.

This clonotype was counted a few times. The CDR3 sequence: CSARARGQGYYEQYV. The CDR3 bases are TGCAGTGCTCGGGCTCGGGGACAGGGTTACTACGAGCAGTACGTC. J is TRBJ2-7 and V is TRBV20-1; 9 positions agree with TRBD1. Trimming removed 5 bases from V and 3 bases from J; junction bases left unmatched: 11. This CDR3 region has 15 residues. Germline V lookup: CDR1 DFQATT, CDR2 SNEGSKA (reference sequence).

In its sample, this clonotype was seen a few times. The chain uses TRBV4-3 and TRBJ1-5; TRBD1 matches at 7 bases. The V gene end was trimmed by 3 bases and the J gene end by 9 bases; junction bases not matched to a gene: 8. Germline V gene sequence: CDR1 LGHNA, CDR2 YSLEER. The CDR3 spans 14 residues. The CDR3 is CASSQTGLGSPQHF. As DNA, the CDR3 is TGCGCCAGCAGCCAGACAGGGCTTGGATCGCCCCAGCATTTT.

The J gene is TRBJ2-5, the V gene TRBV5-6; 13 nucleotides match TRBD2. Trimming cost V 4 bases and J 4 bases; bases outside gene matches: 1. CDR3 length: 14 amino acids. Germline V gene lookup returns CDR1 SGHDT and CDR2 YYEEEE. CDR3 sequence (DNA): TGTGCCAGCAGCGGGACTAGCGGGGTAGAGACCCAGTACTTC. Residues: CASSGTSGVETQYF.

The genes are TRBV3-1 and TRBJ1-6, with D possibly matching TRBD1 (6 bases). The V gene lost 2 bases and the J gene lost 7 bases, with 15 bases spanning the gap. Looked up from germline, CDR1 is LGHDT and CDR2 is YNNKEL (reference sequence). The CDR3 has 16 residues. The CDR3 protein is CASSQWSNRDNSPLHF. In DNA, the CDR3 is TGTGCCAGCAGCCAATGGAGTAACAGGGACAATTCACCCCTCCACTTT.

J is TRBJ2-1 and V is TRBV4-1, with TRBD2 matching 7 bases. V was clipped by 8 bases and J by 6 bases; unmatched bases: 10. The CDR3 has 14 residues. The germline V gene encodes CDR1 MGHRA and CDR2 YSYEKL. The CDR3 here is CASRISGQTNEQFF. The CDR3 DNA follows: TGCGCCAGCCGGATTAGCGGGCAAACCAATGAGCAGTTCTTC.

This clonotype has a handful of counts. The V and J genes are TRBV28 and TRBJ2-7, with a possible D match to TRBD1 (5 bases). Trimming shortened V by 2 bases and J by 4 bases, and 6 bases separated the two germline ends. CDR3 length equals 12 residues. The V gene's germline CDR1 is MDHEN and CDR2 SYDVKM. CDR3 amino acids: CASSLKGYEQYV. The CDR3, as DNA: TGTGCCAGCAGTTTAAAGGGGTACGAGCAGTACGTC.

This clonotype turned up a few times. The chain uses TRBV9 and TRBJ2-1, with 13 bases that match TRBD2. V was clipped by 4 bases and J by 9 bases; unmatched bases: 10. This CDR3 has 16 residues. Germline lookup yields CDR1 SGDLS and CDR2 YYNGEE. The DNA of the CDR3 is TGTGCCAGCAGCCCAGACGGTACTAGCGGGGGGGCTGAGCAGTTCTTC. This encodes CASSPDGTSGGAEQFF.

The chain recombines TRBV30 with TRBJ1-1; D may be TRBD1 (6 bases). The CDR3 runs to 11 residues. V lost 7 bases to trimming and J lost 9 bases, with 15 bases between them. Germline CDR1 is GTSNPN and CDR2 is SVGIG (reference sequence). The CDR3 DNA reads as TGTGCCTTCGACCCTTGGGGGCAAGCTTTCTTT. Residues: CAFDPWGQAFF. The full variable domain, with the rest looked up from reference TRBV30 and TRBJ1-1, is SQTIHQWPATLVQPVGSPLSLECTVEGTSNPNLYWYRQAAGRGLQLLFYSVGIGQISSEVPQNLSASRPQDRQFILSSKKLLLSDSGFYLCAFDPWGQAFFGQGTRLTVV.

The chain has TRBV6-1 and TRBJ1-6; TRBD1 matches at 8 bases. In germline, CDR1 is MNHNS, CDR2 SASEGT. This CDR3 comprises 14 residues. The trim removed 6 bases at V and 9 bases at J, leaving 7 bases unmatched. CDR3 loop: CASRLTGEASPLHF. The CDR3 nucleotides are TGTGCCAGCAGATTGACAGGGGAGGCTTCACCCCTCCACTTT.